This T cell receptor beta chain was recovered during a study of shared clonotypes between healthy human individuals. On the study more broadly: Donors consisted of two women and three men between 18 and 49.

As concerns this clone: The antigen is not known. This specimen includes other DNA sequences encoding the same CDR3.

Clones were sequenced by immunoSEQ multiplex PCR, and TCRdb holds only the in-frame ones, with some missing. The repertoire consists of about 1.5 million clones, with about 96% occurring once and the leading ten covering roughly 1.2%. Study results and caveats: Roughly 5% of naive CD4 clonotypes were common to a handful of donors.

Material for sequencing was naive CD4+ T cells sorted from blood. The subset: CD45RA+ positively selected. The receptor comes from a man aged 25-40 years in good health.

CDR3 sequence: CASSLGDYSNQPQHF. Here the CDR3 DNA reads TGTGCCAGCAGCTTAGGGGATTATAGCAATCAGCCCCAGCATTTT. The V gene is TRBV11-2, the J gene TRBJ1-5, with D unclear. V was trimmed by 1 base and J by 0 bases, leaving 7 bases between them. The CDR3 sequence is 15 residues long. Germline V gene sequence: CDR1 SGHAT, CDR2 FQNNGV.